This is a list of T cell receptor beta chains from one sample in a study of Graves' ophthalmopathy and Graves' hyperthyroidism. TCRdb ran MiXCR on the multiplex PCR reads and lists one entry per CDR3 protein. Here the sample spans some 750,000 distinct CDR3 sequences, approximately 40% being singletons. Material: peripheral blood. These TCRs come from an adult man with Graves' ophthalmopathy. Both conserved end residues are part of each CDR3. D genes are given only for firm matches. A clone size is listed for some rows: how often the clone was seen (once, few, many), or a class if it is expanded.

>many|TRBV10-3|TRBJ1-5|NA
CAIRAGSDSNQPQHF
TGTGCCATCCGCGCGGGCAGCGATAGCAATCAGCCCCAGCATTTT
>many|TRBV29-1|TRBJ2-5|NA
CSVRDGPQETQYF
TGCAGCGTTCGAGACGGACCACAAGAGACCCAGTACTTC
>many|TRBV7-2|TRBJ1-1|NA
CASSLAGAPRAFF
TGTGCCAGCAGCTTAGCAGGGGCCCCGAGAGCTTTCTTT
>few|TRBV20-1|TRBJ2-7|TRBD2
CSASILAGEYEQYF
TGCAGTGCTAGCATCCTAGCGGGGGAGTACGAGCAGTACTTC
>NA|TRBV20-1|TRBJ1-5|NA
CSADRHPNSNQPQHF
TGCAGTGCTGATAGACACCCTAATAGCAATCAGCCCCAGCATTTT
>NA|TRBV7-3|TRBJ1-1|NA
CASSLIGKGAEAFF
TGTGCCAGCAGCTTAATTGGGAAGGGGGCTGAAGCTTTCTTT
>NA|TRBV5-5|TRBJ1-3|NA
CASSQEERTGNTIYF
TGTGCCAGCAGCCAAGAGGAGAGGACTGGAAACACCATATATTTT
>NA|TRBV10-3|TRBJ2-7|TRBD1
CAISEAGQGEPYEQYF
TGTGCCATCAGTGAGGCGGGACAGGGGGAACCCTACGAGCAGTACTTC
>many|TRBV2|TRBJ1-2|TRBD1
CASSGLRQGVAYGYTF
TGTGCCAGCAGTGGCCTCCGACAGGGGGTAGCCTATGGCTACACCTTC
>NA|TRBV3-1|TRBJ2-7|NA
CASSHRDIPYEQYF
TGTGCCAGCAGCCACCGGGACATCCCCTACGAGCAGTACTTC
>NA|TRBV2|TRBJ1-2|TRBD1
CAGGQGIAGYTF
TGTGCCGGGGGACAGGGGATAGCTGGCTACACCTTC
>NA|TRBV7-2|TRBJ2-5|NA
CASSLAGAHGQYF
TGTGCCAGCAGCTTGGCAGGGGCTCATGGCCAGTACTTC
>NA|TRBV10-3|TRBJ1-5|NA
CASSLRLWGGGPQPQHF
TGTGCCAGCAGTTTAAGGCTGTGGGGGGGAGGCCCTCAGCCCCAGCATTTT
>once|TRBV2|TRBJ1-2|TRBD1
CASSGDRGYPNYGYTF
TGTGCCAGCAGTGGTGACAGGGGGTATCCTAACTATGGCTACACCTTC
>NA|TRBV12-3/TRBV12-4|TRBJ2-5|NA
CASMPSGGRETQYF
TGTGCCAGCATGCCGAGTGGGGGGCGGGAGACCCAGTACTTC
>NA|TRBV5-1|TRBJ1-1|NA
CASRLETGNTEAFF
TGCGCCAGCAGGCTTGAAACAGGGAACACTGAAGCTTTCTTT
>NA|TRBV5-4|TRBJ1-1|NA
CASSPELRIEAFF
TGTGCCAGCAGCCCTGAATTGCGGATTGAAGCTTTCTTT
>NA|TRBV7-9|TRBJ1-4|NA
CASSPIPQATNEKLFF
TGTGCCAGCAGCCCCATCCCACAGGCAACTAATGAAAAACTGTTTTTT
>many|TRBV2|TRBJ1-2|NA
CASSEKTWYGYTF
TGTGCCAGCAGCGAGAAGACATGGTATGGCTACACCTTC
>NA|TRBV7-9|TRBJ2-7|TRBD2
CASSILSGRVPYEQYF
TGTGCCAGCAGCATTCTAAGCGGGAGGGTCCCCTACGAGCAGTACTTC
>NA|TRBV6-1|TRBJ1-1|NA
CASSKTTMNTEAFF
TGTGCCAGCAGTAAAACGACCATGAACACTGAAGCTTTCTTT
>few|TRBV25-1|TRBJ2-2|NA
CASSADSGTGELFF
TGTGCCAGCAGCGCTGACAGTGGGACCGGGGAGCTGTTTTTT